The 10 T cell receptor beta chains below were found in one sample sequenced in a study of beta chain features in type 1 diabetes (dated by TCRdb to 2016 to 2019). The library was produced with the immunoSEQ multiplex PCR assay. All of the isolated RNA was reverse transcribed with the High Capacity cDNA Reverse Transcription Kit, so expressed TCRB transcripts were sequenced. TCRdb mirrors the immuneACCESS table, restricted to in-frame sequences. Some clones are absent from its copies; in checked studies, under half trace to an unresolved V gene, and the reason for the others is unknown. The sample yields 900,000 or so clones; roughly 15% were counted once. The ten largest clones capture around 0.02% of the sample. Sample: naive CD4+ T cells from blood. The cell subset or site label on this specimen signifies: true naive CD4+ T cells. These TCRs come from a woman aged 18-30 years in good health.

The rearrangement uses TRBV7-9 and TRBJ2-7; no firm D call. Trimming removed 4 bases from V and 0 bases from J, with 13 bases in between. The CDR3 spans 15 residues. From germline, CDR1 is SEHNR and CDR2 FQNEAQ (reference sequence). CDR3 nucleotides: TGTGCCAGCAGCTCGGACGGGTCTCGCTCCTACGAGCAGTACTTC. Translation: CASSSDGSRSYEQYF.

In its sample, this clone was seen a few times. The V and J genes are TRBV4-3 and TRBJ2-2, with D perhaps matching TRBD1 or TRBD2 (6 bases each). This CDR3 is 15 amino acids long. V was shortened by 8 bases and J by 2 bases, with 15 bases between the two germline ends. Germline CDR1 LGHNA, CDR2 YSLEER. DNA for the CDR3: TGCGCCAGCCGCCTAGGAGGGGGTAACACCGGGGAGCTGTTTTTT. Protein product: CASRLGGGNTGELFF.

This chain joins TRBV6-6 and TRBJ2-7; D unresolved. Trimming cost V 7 bases and J 0 bases, with 10 bases left between them. Germline CDR1 reads MNHNY; CDR2 reads SVGAGI (reference sequence). This CDR3 contains 13 residues. The CDR3 region has the DNA TGTGCCAGCAATCAGCCGAACTCCTACGAGCAGTACTTC. Translating gives CASNQPNSYEQYF.

This clone was picked up a small number of times. The genes are TRBV7-3 and TRBJ1-1; D possibly corresponds to TRBD1 (5 bases). This CDR3 is 14 amino acids long. V was shortened by 5 bases and J by 1 base, with 11 bases between the two germline ends. Per the germline V gene, CDR1 is SGHTA and CDR2 is FQGTGA. CDR3 in amino acids: CASSQGRSNTEAFF. The CDR3 DNA follows: TGTGCCAGCAGCCAGGGACGTTCGAACACTGAAGCTTTCTTT. The whole variable domain, remainder taken from reference TRBV7-3 and TRBJ1-1, is GAGVSQTPSNKVTEKGKYVELRCDPISGHTALYWYRQSLGQGPEFLIYFQGTGAADDSGLPNDRFFAVRPEGSVSTLKIQRTERGDSAVYLCASSQGRSNTEAFFGQGTRLTVV.

V gene TRBV4-2 combines with J gene TRBJ2-7; TRBD1 aligns across 8 bases. The CDR3 totals 14 residues. CDR1 LGHNA and CDR2 YNFKEQ come from the germline V gene. V lost 1 base to trimming and J lost 3 bases; unmatched junction nucleotides: 2. This chain's CDR3 is CASSQGGQGYEQYF. CDR3 bases: TGTGCCAGCAGCCAAGGCGGACAGGGCTACGAGCAGTACTTC.

The V gene is TRBV14, the J gene TRBJ2-7; tentatively, D is TRBD1 or TRBD2 (6 bases each). V was pared by 3 bases and J by 5 bases, with 8 bases between. The CDR3 has 12 residues. Per germline, CDR1 SGHDN and CDR2 FVKESK. The DNA for the CDR3 is TGTGCCAGCAGCCATGGGGGGCACGAGCAGTACTTC. Translated: CASSHGGHEQYF.

The V and J genes are TRBV7-9 and TRBJ1-1; D gene unclear. The CDR3 covers 13 residues. The V gene's germline CDR1 is SEHNR and CDR2 FQNEAQ (reference sequence). V was clipped by 5 bases and J by 3 bases, with 10 bases between them. CDR3 in amino acids: CASSPALHTEAFF. DNA for the CDR3: TGTGCCAGCAGCCCCGCCCTGCACACTGAAGCTTTCTTT.

This clone was observed many times. V and J are TRBV10-3 and TRBJ2-1; TRBD1 matches 7 bases. J lost 3 bases, V lost 6 bases, and 8 bases had no gene match. The CDR3 is 15 amino acids. Germline CDR1 and CDR2: ENHRY and SYGVKD. The CDR3 is CAISSTGQSYNEQFF. CDR3 in DNA: TGTGCCATCAGCAGTACGGGACAGAGCTACAATGAGCAGTTCTTC.

V is TRBV7-2 and J is TRBJ1-2, with unresolved D. The CDR3 is 15 amino acids. CDR1 is SGHTA and CDR2 is FQGNSA in the germline V gene. V dropped 1 base and J dropped 8 bases, with 17 bases sitting between them. In DNA, the CDR3 is TGTGCCAGCAGCTTAGGGGCGCCGGACTATGGGGGCTACACCTTC. It translates to CASSLGAPDYGGYTF.

The gene calls are TRBV7-9 and TRBJ2-6, with a weak D call TRBD1 (6 bases). The V gene's germline CDR1 is SEHNR and CDR2 FQNEAQ (reference sequence). Trimming pared 5 bases from V and 1 base from J, leaving 15 bases between. The CDR3 is 17 residues long. The CDR3 DNA sequence: TGTGCCAGCAGCGCCAGGGGCCTAAAGTCTGGGGCCAACGTCCTGACTTTC. It is translated as CASSARGLKSGANVLTF. Full variable domain (missing parts from reference TRBV7-9 and TRBJ2-6): DTGVSQNPRHKITKRGQNVTFRCDPISEHNRLYWYRQTLGQGPEFLTYFQNEAQLEKSRLLSDRFSAERPKGSFSTLEIQRTEQGDSAMYLCASSARGLKSGANVLTFGAGSRLTVL.